This T cell receptor (beta chain) is from a study of shared clonotypes between healthy human individuals. Regarding the study as a whole: In having few donors, the study represented limited genetic and exposure-history diversity.

V was shortened by 2 bases and J by 4 bases, with 15 bases between the two germline ends. Germline assignment: CDR1 MNHEY and CDR2 SVGAGI. The CDR3 length is 15 residues. A remark on this clone: Its specificity is not known.

DNA at 150 to 250 ng, 25,000 to 30,000 T cell genomes, went into sorted-subset replicate PCRs. Original analysis: Junction-only immunoSEQ sequences carried no quality scores, so filtering differed. The assay was immunoSEQ multiplex PCR, and TCRdb's table has in-frame clones only and misses some. That table supplies the V and J calls and clone size; D and trimming were determined from the DNA. The sample has over 1.5 million clones; 95% to 99% are singletons. The chain carries TRBV6-5 and TRBJ2-7, with a possible D match to TRBD2 (6 bases). The clonotype comes from a man aged 25 to 45 in good health. The sequencing sample was made of naive CD4+ T cells sorted from blood. Subset denoted: CD45RA+ positively selected. The CDR3 nucleotides read TGTGCCAGCAGTTACGCGGGACCGAGCGCTTACGAGCAGTACTTC. Translation gives CASSYAGPSAYEQYF.